This TCR beta chain was identified in a study of blood T cell repertoires in COVID-19. On the study more broadly: COVID-19 samples, acute and convalescent, were from the United States, Italy and Spain. PBMCs, B-cell-depleted T cells, or T cells provided the cDNA or gDNA that made up the material.

The CDR3 spans 14 residues. Germline lookup yields CDR1 LGHDT and CDR2 YNNKEL (reference sequence). V was shortened by 1 base and J by 8 bases, with 11 bases between the two germline ends. Per the original data handling: Nucleated cell number was recorded as an estimate derived from reference gene primer amplification. Measured with immunoSEQ multiplex PCR; TCRdb has only the in-frame clones, and not every one. Clonal size and the V and J genes are those of that table, whereas D and trimming came from the DNA. The sample carries 150,000 to 200,000 clones, 65% to 90% recorded once. J is TRBJ1-4 and V is TRBV3-1 (or the pseudogene TRBV3-2); D might be TRBD1 (6 bases). The material sequenced was peripheral blood. This clonotype originated in a man between 60 and 75 years old with acute or convalescent COVID-19. The CDR3 nucleotides read TGTGCCAGCAGCCAAGTCAGGGGTCGGGAAAAACTGTTTTTT. It codes for CASSQVRGREKLFF.